This T cell receptor beta chain was recorded in a study of T cells in Graves' hyperthyroidism and ophthalmopathy. Overall study findings and caveats: Within blood appeared most thyroid clonotypes that had expanded above 0.001.

V lost 4 bases to trimming and J lost 3 bases; unmatched junction nucleotides: 9. The length of the CDR3 is 16 residues. Germline CDR1 and CDR2: SGHRS and YFSETQ. Patients aged 18 to 65 had newly diagnosed hyperthyroidism of under 2 months' duration. The study left out patients who had uncontrolled infection, other autoimmune disease, pregnancy or lactation. Extraction of PBMCs used roughly 9.6 ml of fresh peripheral blood. The CDR3 regions of TCR beta were amplified from RNA transcripts. Primed by the HTBI set, a first-round RT-PCR was run on the TCR CDR3. TCRdb reprocessed the multiplex PCR reads via MiXCR and lists one record per CDR3 protein. The table includes approximately 360,000 distinct CDR3 sequences, more than 20% detected once. Turning to this clonotype: Antigen unknown.

J is TRBJ2-5 and V is TRBV5-1; 10 bases are shared with TRBD2. This clonotype was obtained from a middle-aged man with Graves' hyperthyroidism. The sample taken for sequencing was blood. This CDR3 is CASSRSSGSVKETQYF. As DNA, the CDR3 is TGCGCCAGCAGCCGATCTAGCGGGAGCGTTAAAGAGACCCAGTACTTC.